The sequence of this T cell receptor (beta chain) was determined in a study of CD8 T cells in Susac syndrome. V was clipped by 8 bases and J by 0 bases, with 12 bases between them. CDR3 length: 14 residues. CDR1 and CDR2 from the germline V gene are SNHLY and FYNNEI. It was with random hexamers that roughly 0.45 to 1 ug RNA was reverse transcribed. The method of amplification for TCR beta CDR3 was immunoSEQ multiplex PCR, covering 54 Vbeta and 13 Jbeta. Each CDR3 protein gets one entry after TCRdb re-called the immunoSEQ multiplex PCR reads with MiXCR. This table holds 200,000 to 250,000 distinct CDR3 sequences, about 95% found once.

The chain couples TRBV2 to TRBJ2-3, with D unresolved. The receptor was derived from a human donor with multiple sclerosis. The sequenced sample consisted of CD4+ T cells from PBMCs. This chain's CDR3 is CASGRSSSTDTQYF. The CDR3 region has the DNA TGTGCCAGCGGACGGTCCTCTAGCACAGATACGCAGTATTTT.